The 25 T cell receptor beta chains below all came from one sample that was sequenced in a study of blood T cell repertoires in COVID-19. TCRdb keeps only in-frame clones here, not all; method: immunoSEQ multiplex PCR. The sample has approximately 46,000 clones, around 87% seen once; the top ten hold roughly 2.8%. Sequencing input: peripheral blood. Receptor source: a man in his forties or fifties with active COVID-19.

This chain connects TRBV7-2 to TRBJ2-5; 16 bases align to TRBD2. Unmatched junction bases numbered 1, after V lost 3 bases and J lost 3 bases. Germline V gene lookup returns CDR1 SGHTA and CDR2 FQGNSA. The CDR3 is made up of 16 amino acids. The CDR3 coding sequence is TGTGCCAGCAGCTTTGGGACTAGCGGGGGGGAAGAGACCCAGTACTTC. Translation gives CASSFGTSGGEETQYF.

This chain links TRBV19 with TRBJ2-5, with a weak D call TRBD1 (6 bases). TRBJ2-7 explains the end of the DNA better; the J call may be wrong. The CDR3 is 15 residues long. Germline V gene data show CDR1 as LNHDA and CDR2 as SQIVND (reference sequence). The CDR3 is CASSPGTQSSYEQYF. The CDR3 DNA reads as TGTGCCAGTAGTCCCGGGACACAGAGCTCCTACGAGCAGTACTTC.

The chain has TRBV6-2 or TRBV6-3 and TRBJ1-1; D is undetermined. This CDR3 is built from 13 residues. CDR1 and CDR2 (germline): MNHEY, SVGEGT. Trimming pared 2 bases from V and 11 bases from J, leaving 15 bases between. The CDR3 region has the DNA TGTGCCAGCAGTTACCTCACCCCGAGGCTGGCTTTCTTT. Translating gives CASSYLTPRLAFF.

V gene TRBV18 combines with J gene TRBJ1-6; 9 nucleotides match TRBD1. The CDR3 contains 14 residues. CDR1 is KGHSH and CDR2 is LQKENI in the germline V gene. Trimming cost V 0 bases and J 14 bases; bases outside gene matches: 5. The CDR3 sequence: CASSPPGQGRTLHF. In DNA, the CDR3 is TGTGCCAGCTCACCACCAGGACAGGGGCGAACCCTCCACTTT.

This chain joins TRBV5-1 and TRBJ2-2, with D tentatively TRBD2 (6 bases). V lost 0 bases and J 3 bases, leaving 9 bases between the germline ends. Germline V gene data show CDR1 as SGHRS and CDR2 as YFSETQ. CDR3 size: 15 residues. CDR3 region: CASSLGGVYTGELFF. The CDR3 coding sequence is TGCGCCAGCAGCTTGGGCGGGGTCTACACCGGGGAGCTGTTTTTT.

The chain recombines TRBV29-1 with TRBJ1-2; D is uncertain. CDR1 SQVTM and CDR2 ANQGSEA come from the germline V gene. The V gene lost 1 base and the J gene lost 4 bases, with 10 bases spanning the gap. The CDR3 sequence is 13 residues long. CDR3 sequence (DNA): TGCAGCGTTGAAGTCGGAGGTGTCTATGGCTACACCTTC. Protein product: CSVEVGGVYGYTF.

The DNA for the CDR3 is TGTGCCAGTAGCGTGGCGGGGGCGACTAATTCACCCCTCCACTTT. Protein sequence: CASSVAGATNSPLHF. This chain links TRBV19 with TRBJ1-6, with a tentative D call TRBD1 (6 bases). In germline, CDR1 is LNHDA, CDR2 SQIVND (reference sequence). V was pared by 6 bases and J by 6 bases, with 15 bases between. The CDR3 is made up of 15 amino acids.

This clone showed up just once. This CDR3 is CAIGDWTGRYGYTF. The CDR3 coding sequence is TGTGCCATCGGGGATTGGACAGGGCGATATGGCTACACCTTC. The V call is TRBV6-5, the J call TRBJ1-2, with TRBD1 matching over 8 bases. The CDR3 contains 14 residues. J was trimmed by 5 bases and V by 10 bases; bases with no gene match: 12. CDR1 is MNHEY and CDR2 is SVGAGI in the germline V gene.

The chain carries TRBV7-2 and TRBJ2-1; maybe TRBD2 (6 bases). In germline, CDR1 is SGHTA, CDR2 FQGNSA. The length of the CDR3 is 15 residues. The V and J ends lost 1 base and 6 bases respectively, with 13 bases between them. The CDR3: CASSLEGSGPNEQFF. CDR3 sequence (DNA): TGTGCCAGCAGCTTAGAGGGTAGCGGACCCAATGAGCAGTTCTTC.

The rearrangement joins TRBV12-3 or TRBV12-4 to TRBJ2-1; perhaps TRBD2 as D (6 bases). The length of the CDR3 is 11 residues. Trimming took off 7 bases at V and 9 bases at J, with 10 bases between the two ends. The CDR3 is CASTLGGEQFF. DNA for the CDR3: TGTGCCAGCACCCTCGGGGGTGAGCAGTTCTTC.

The chain combines TRBV3-1 (or the pseudogene TRBV3-2) with TRBJ2-1; 9 nucleotides match TRBD1. Germline V lookup: CDR1 LGHDT, CDR2 YNNKEL (reference sequence). Unmatched junction bases numbered 7, after V lost 4 bases and J lost 15 bases. The length of the CDR3 is 12 residues. The CDR3 sequence is CASSLRDRASFF. The CDR3 DNA is TGTGCCAGCAGCCTCCGGGACAGGGCTTCGTTCTTC.

The chain carries TRBV29-1 and TRBJ1-2; D may be TRBD1 (5 bases). This CDR3 is built from 13 residues. Germline V gene sequence: CDR1 SQVTM, CDR2 ANQGSEA. V lost 6 bases and J lost 6, with 17 bases in between. The CDR3 region has the DNA TGCAGCGTCACAAGGGGCGCTCAGAATGGCTACACCTTC. The encoded protein is CSVTRGAQNGYTF.

The V gene is TRBV5-1, the J gene TRBJ2-1; D remains unclear. The germline CDR1 and CDR2 sequences are SGHRS and YFSETQ. The CDR3 contains 12 residues. V lost 4 bases and J 10 bases, leaving 12 bases between the germline ends. The CDR3 loop reads CASSRDSVEQFF. CDR3 nucleotides: TGCGCCAGCAGCCGTGACTCCGTAGAGCAGTTCTTC.

The chain has TRBV28 and TRBJ1-2, with D uncertain. The CDR3 extends over 14 amino acids. Trimming took off 3 bases at V and 3 bases at J, with 11 bases between the two ends. In germline, CDR1 is MDHEN, CDR2 SYDVKM. CDR3 coding DNA: TGTGCCAGCAGTTTGGCCGCTCCCGACTATGGCTACACCTTC. Its protein product is CASSLAAPDYGYTF.

DNA for the CDR3: TGTGCCAGCACCCCCTATATCTCCTACAATGAGCAGTTCTTC. This translates into CASTPYISYNEQFF. The V call is TRBV5-5, the J call TRBJ2-1; D call uncertain. V lost 6 bases and J 0 bases, leaving 10 bases between the germline ends. Germline V CDR1 and CDR2: SGHKS, YYEKEE (reference sequence). The CDR3 is 14 amino acids.

This clone is a singleton in its sample. The chain uses TRBV19 and TRBJ2-2; the match to TRBD1 covers 9 bases. Germline loops: CDR1 LNHDA, CDR2 SQIVND (reference sequence). The V segment lost 5 bases and the J segment 4 bases; nucleotides outside the gene matches: 20. The CDR3 consists of 20 residues. The DNA of the CDR3 is TGTGCCAGTAGTGTTCCCCAAGGACAGGGGTTTGCTCTTCGCACCGGGGAGCTGTTTTTT. This encodes CASSVPQGQGFALRTGELFF.

The chain combines TRBV6-1 with TRBJ1-6; TRBD1 is a possible D gene (6 bases). V was clipped by 4 bases and J by 9 bases, with 19 bases between them. The CDR3 length is 16 residues. Germline V gives CDR1 MNHNS, CDR2 SASEGT. CDR3 protein: CASSAPGDAESSPLHF. The CDR3 coding sequence is TGTGCCAGCAGTGCCCCAGGGGACGCGGAAAGTTCACCCCTCCACTTT.

J is TRBJ2-1 and V is TRBV28; 7 nucleotides align to TRBD2. Germline CDR1 and CDR2: MDHEN and SYDVKM. J gave up 10 bases and V 5 bases, and 11 bases lay outside the gene matches. The CDR3 extends over 14 amino acids. CDR3 nucleotides: TGTGCCAGCAGTCTATCCACCCCAGCGGGGGAGCAGTTCTTC. Translating it yields CASSLSTPAGEQFF.

Here the CDR3 DNA reads TGTGCCAGCAGCTTAGAAGCGGGGGCTGAGCAGTACTTC. Translating it yields CASSLEAGAEQYF. The chain has TRBV11-2 and TRBJ2-7; 8 nucleotides align to TRBD2. The CDR3 is made up of 13 amino acids. CDR1 and CDR2 (germline): SGHAT, FQNNGV. Unmatched junction bases numbered 2, after V lost 0 bases and J lost 7 bases.

This clone was recorded a few times. The V gene is TRBV10-3, the J gene TRBJ2-3; TRBD2 matches at 7 bases. V was clipped by 5 bases and J by 2 bases; unmatched bases: 10. CDR3 length equals 16 residues. The germline CDR1 and CDR2 sequences are ENHRY and SYGVKD. The DNA of the CDR3 is TGTGCCATCAGTTTCACCGGGACTATTAACACAGATACGCAGTATTTT. This encodes CAISFTGTINTDTQYF.

The CDR3 is CASRLNTGELFF. CDR3 DNA sequence: TGTGCCAGCAGATTAAACACCGGGGAGCTGTTTTTT. The chain couples TRBV5-5 to TRBJ2-2; unclear D gene. Trimming removed 5 bases at V and 2 bases at J, with 4 bases between. CDR1 is SGHKS and CDR2 is YYEKEE in the germline V gene (reference sequence). CDR3 size: 12 residues.

This chain joins TRBV6-5 and TRBJ2-7; 12 bases map to TRBD1. Trimming cost V 7 bases and J 5 bases; bases outside gene matches: 6. The CDR3 consists of 14 residues. In germline, CDR1 is MNHEY, CDR2 SVGAGI. The DNA of the CDR3 is TGTGCCAGCATTCCGGGACAGGGGGCGGACGAGCAGTACTTC. Protein sequence: CASIPGQGADEQYF.

V is TRBV28 and J is TRBJ2-7, with a tentative D call TRBD1 (7 bases). Germline values: CDR1 MDHEN, CDR2 SYDVKM. Trimming removed 8 bases from V and 10 bases from J, with 21 bases in between. This CDR3 is 13 amino acids long. This CDR3 reads CASGRDSISFQYF. The CDR3 coding sequence is TGTGCCAGCGGGCGGGACAGCATCTCTTTCCAGTACTTC.

The chain carries TRBV18 and TRBJ1-1; D not certain. Per the germline V gene, CDR1 is KGHSH and CDR2 is LQKENI. The ends were cut back, 6 bases at V and 5 bases at J, with 16 bases in the middle. This CDR3 is 14 amino acids long. CDR3 region: CASSLDLIGTEAFF. CDR3 DNA: TGTGCCAGCTCGCTAGACTTGATTGGGACTGAAGCTTTCTTT.

The chain joins TRBV4-1 to TRBJ1-1; D might be TRBD1 (5 bases). This CDR3 is built from 15 residues. Germline V CDR1 and CDR2: MGHRA, YSYEKL. V gave up 2 bases and J gave up 4 bases, with 14 bases separating them. The CDR3 nucleotides read TGCGCCAGCAGCCAAAATACAGCAGGGTTCACTGAAGCTTTCTTT. Translated, it gives CASSQNTAGFTEAFF.